These 21 T cell receptor beta chains were all obtained from the same sample, sequenced in a study of blood T cell repertoires in COVID-19. Libraries were prepared by immunoSEQ multiplex PCR; TCRdb keeps only in-frame clonotypes and omits some of them. Here the sample spans over 150,000 clones, approximately 85% being singletons. Sequenced: peripheral blood. The receptors were gathered from a man of 80 years or more with COVID-19, enrolled during active disease.

J is TRBJ1-5 and V is TRBV20-1; D unclear. Germline CDR1 DFQATT, CDR2 SNEGSKA (reference sequence). The V gene lost 6 bases and the J gene lost 0 bases, with 12 bases spanning the gap. This CDR3 contains 14 residues. The chain's CDR3 is CSASKTVSNQPQHF. The CDR3, as DNA: TGCAGTGCCAGTAAAACAGTTAGCAATCAGCCCCAGCATTTT.

V gene TRBV7-9 combines with J gene TRBJ2-4, with D possibly matching TRBD2 (6 bases). Germline loops: CDR1 SEHNR, CDR2 FQNEAQ (reference sequence). V lost 5 bases to trimming and J lost 2 bases, with 10 bases between them. This CDR3 is built from 14 residues. The CDR3 DNA sequence: TGTGCCAGCAGCCGCGGAGGGCCCAAAAACATTCAGTACTTC. Translated: CASSRGGPKNIQYF.

The rearrangement joins TRBV7-9 to TRBJ2-2; TRBD2 aligns across 7 bases. V lost 4 bases to trimming and J lost 4 bases; unmatched junction nucleotides: 6. CDR1 is SEHNR, CDR2 FQNEAQ, per germline (reference sequence). The CDR3 consists of 15 residues. This CDR3 is CASSSLTSVTGELFF. CDR3 bases: TGTGCCAGCAGCTCGTTAACTAGCGTCACCGGGGAGCTGTTTTTT. Based on the CDR3 plus reference TRBV7-9 and TRBJ2-2, the full variable domain is DTGVSQNPRHKITKRGQNVTFRCDPISEHNRLYWYRQTLGQGPEFLTYFQNEAQLEKSRLLSDRFSAERPKGSFSTLEIQRTEQGDSAMYLCASSSLTSVTGELFFGEGSRLTVL.

The chain combines TRBV27 with TRBJ2-6; possible D gene TRBD2, 6 bases. This CDR3 has 15 residues. The germline V gene encodes CDR1 MNHEY and CDR2 SMNVEV (reference sequence). V lost 3 bases, J lost 2 bases, and 8 bases lay in between. DNA of the CDR3: TGTGCCAGCAGTTTCGGGGGTGCTGGGGCCAACGTCCTGACTTTC. This codes for CASSFGGAGANVLTF.

The chain joins TRBV10-3 to TRBJ2-3, with 8 bases that match TRBD1. CDR1 and CDR2 (germline): ENHRY, SYGVKD. The junction had 3 bases not matched to a gene; V was cut back by 2 bases and J by 2 bases. The CDR3 is made up of 15 amino acids. CDR3 in amino acids: CAISEDRGPTDTQYF. In DNA form, the CDR3 reads TGTGCCATCAGTGAGGACAGGGGCCCCACAGATACGCAGTATTTT.

The chain recombines TRBV7-2 with TRBJ1-1; no firm D call. CDR1 SGHTA and CDR2 FQGNSA come from the germline V gene. CDR3 length: 16 amino acids. Trimming took off 5 bases at V and 1 base at J, with 17 bases between the two ends. CDR3 loop: CASSHSKRVGNTEAFF. In DNA form, the CDR3 reads TGTGCCAGCAGCCATTCGAAACGGGTAGGGAACACTGAAGCTTTCTTT.

J is TRBJ1-1 and V is TRBV6-6, with D possibly TRBD1 on 5 matching bases. The CDR3 has 16 amino acids. Germline V gene lookup returns CDR1 MNHNY and CDR2 SVGAGI (reference sequence). V lost 4 bases to trimming and J lost 8 bases, with 23 bases between them. Here the CDR3 DNA reads TGTGCCAGCAGTTTATCCGTAGCAGGGAGGAAGGGGGAAGCTTTCTTT. It encodes CASSLSVAGRKGEAFF.

This chain joins TRBV19 and TRBJ2-7; unclear D gene. The CDR3 runs 14 residues. Per germline, CDR1 LNHDA and CDR2 SQIVND (reference sequence). Trimming removed 0 bases at V and 2 bases at J, with 8 bases between. The CDR3 reads CASSIDRFTYEQYF. CDR3 DNA sequence: TGTGCCAGTAGTATAGACAGGTTCACCTACGAGCAGTACTTC.

This clone was counted a few times. The rearrangement uses TRBV15 and TRBJ1-4; D perhaps matches TRBD1 (5 bases). The germline CDR1 and CDR2 sequences are LNHNV and YYDKDF (reference sequence). This CDR3 contains 16 residues. Trimming pared 0 bases from V and 8 bases from J, leaving 16 bases between. The CDR3 nucleotides are TGTGCCACCAGCAGAGATGGAGGGGCCCGGGTGGAAAAACTGTTTTTT. Translated: CATSRDGGARVEKLFF.

J is TRBJ2-4 and V is TRBV11-3, with 8 positions matching TRBD2. Germline values: CDR1 SGHNT, CDR2 YENEEA. J lost 5 bases, V lost 6 bases, and 9 bases had no gene match. The CDR3 loop spans 15 amino acids. Here the CDR3 reads CASSRTRGAENIQYF. As DNA, the CDR3 is TGTGCCAGCAGTCGAACGCGGGGGGCTGAAAACATTCAGTACTTC.

The rearrangement joins TRBV12-3 or TRBV12-4 to TRBJ1-2, with 9 bases that match TRBD1. The CDR3 is 13 residues long. V lost 5 bases and J lost 6; bases outside the gene matches: 4. CDR3 nucleotides: TGTGCCAGCAGTGGGGACAGGGTTAATGGCTACACCTTC. It translates to CASSGDRVNGYTF.

The chain has TRBV12-5 and TRBJ2-7, with D unresolved. The V end was cut by 4 bases, the J end by 3 bases, with 13 bases between. CDR3 length equals 14 residues. The germline gives CDR1 LGHNT, CDR2 FRNRAP. The CDR3 is CASGSTEGYYEQYF. The CDR3 DNA reads TGTGCTAGTGGTTCCACAGAAGGTTACTACGAGCAGTACTTC.

The chain employs TRBV5-1 and TRBJ2-3; 12 bases agree with TRBD2. The CDR3 is 15 amino acids. V dropped 2 bases and J dropped 7; count of bases not matched to a gene: 5. Germline-derived CDR1 and CDR2 are SGHRS and YFSETQ. DNA for the CDR3: TGCGCCAGCAGCTTTACTAGCGGGGGGCCGAATACGCAGTATTTT. Translation gives CASSFTSGGPNTQYF.

This clone occurred once. V gene TRBV3-1 (or the pseudogene TRBV3-2) combines with J gene TRBJ2-7; no clear D. This CDR3 contains 12 residues. Deletions cut 2 bases from V and 6 bases from J, with 8 bases between. CDR1 is LGHDT and CDR2 is YNNKEL in the germline V gene (reference sequence). CDR3 loop: CASSQFSSEQYF. In DNA form, the CDR3 reads TGTGCCAGCAGCCAATTCTCGAGCGAGCAGTACTTC.

The count of this clone is one. A read error may account for a junction end that differs from germline. This chain connects TRBV27 to TRBJ1-4; no definite D call. CDR1 is MNHEY, CDR2 SMNVEV, per germline (reference sequence). This CDR3 comprises 17 residues. The CDR3 bases are TGTGCCAGCAGTTTAGAGGGCTGGAGGGCAACGAATGAAAAACTGTTTTTT. It specifies CASSLEGWRATNEKLFF.

This clone has a handful of counts. The chain joins TRBV12-3 or TRBV12-4 to TRBJ1-2; TRBD1 aligns across 11 bases. V shed 7 bases, J shed 8 bases, and the junction held 6 bases outside the gene matches. The CDR3 extends over 13 amino acids. The CDR3 sequence: CASTPGQGAGYTF. The DNA of the CDR3 is TGTGCCAGCACCCCAGGACAGGGGGCCGGCTACACCTTC.

The chain uses TRBV4-3 and TRBJ1-2, with 10 bases that match TRBD1. The J segment lost 4 bases and the V segment lost 0 bases, leaving 5 bases of the junction unmatched. CDR1 and CDR2 from the germline V gene are LGHNA and YSLEER. This CDR3 region has 16 residues. The CDR3 loop is CASSQDEDRGVYGYTF. The CDR3 DNA reads TGCGCCAGCAGCCAAGACGAGGACAGGGGGGTCTATGGCTACACCTTC.

The rearrangement uses TRBV12-3 or TRBV12-4 and TRBJ1-2, with D tentatively TRBD1 (5 bases). The CDR3 is made up of 13 amino acids. V shed 0 bases and J shed 3 bases, with 5 bases lying between them. The CDR3 bases are TGTGCCAGCAGTTTAGCAGGGGACTATGGCTACACCTTC. Its translation is CASSLAGDYGYTF.

The rearrangement joins TRBV28 to TRBJ1-2; TRBD1 matches 9 bases. V lost 4 bases and J lost 3; bases outside the gene matches: 18. Germline-derived CDR1 and CDR2 are MDHEN and SYDVKM. This CDR3 is built from 19 residues. The CDR3 spells CASSSTGTGTPGRHYGYTF. The CDR3 DNA reads as TGTGCCAGCAGTTCCACCGGGACAGGGACGCCGGGTCGGCACTATGGCTACACCTTC.

The V gene is TRBV5-6, the J gene TRBJ2-3; 8 bases agree with TRBD2. CDR1 is SGHDT and CDR2 is YYEEEE in the germline V gene. The CDR3 is 15 residues long. V lost 1 base and J lost 3; bases outside the gene matches: 4. The CDR3 DNA reads TGTGCCAGCAGCTTGCCCAGCGGGAGAACAGATACGCAGTATTTT. Its protein product is CASSLPSGRTDTQYF. Based on the CDR3 plus reference TRBV5-6 and TRBJ2-3, the full variable domain is DAGVTQSPTHLIKTRGQQVTLRCSPKSGHDTVSWYQQALGQGPQFIFQYYEEEERQRGNFPDRFSGHQFPNYSSELNVNALLLGDSALYLCASSLPSGRTDTQYFGPGTRLTVL.

J is TRBJ2-2 and V is TRBV28; D not resolved. CDR1 is MDHEN and CDR2 is SYDVKM in the germline V gene. The CDR3 runs 13 residues. Deletions cut 7 bases from V and 2 bases from J, with 8 bases between. This chain's CDR3 is CASILHNTGELFF. The DNA of the CDR3 is TGTGCCAGCATCTTACATAACACCGGGGAGCTGTTTTTT.